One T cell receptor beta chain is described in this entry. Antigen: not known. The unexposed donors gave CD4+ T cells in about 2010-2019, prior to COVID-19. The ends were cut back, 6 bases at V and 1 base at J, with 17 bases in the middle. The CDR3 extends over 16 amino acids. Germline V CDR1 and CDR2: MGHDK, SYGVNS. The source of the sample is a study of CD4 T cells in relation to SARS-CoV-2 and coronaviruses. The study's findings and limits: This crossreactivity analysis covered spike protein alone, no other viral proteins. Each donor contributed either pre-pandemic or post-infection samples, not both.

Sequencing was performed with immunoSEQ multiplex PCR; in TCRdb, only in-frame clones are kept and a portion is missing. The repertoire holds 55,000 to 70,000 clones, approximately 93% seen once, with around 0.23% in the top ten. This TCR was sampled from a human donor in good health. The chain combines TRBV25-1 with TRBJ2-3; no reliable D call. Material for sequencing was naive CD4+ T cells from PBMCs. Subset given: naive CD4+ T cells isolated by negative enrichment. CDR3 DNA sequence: TGTGCCAGCAGCGCCTTCGACGGAAAAGGCACAGATACGCAGTATTTT. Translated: CASSAFDGKGTDTQYF.